The present entry profiles one T cell receptor (beta chain) with its context. The source of the sample is a study of blood T cell repertoires in COVID-19. About the research overall: Acute and convalescent COVID-19 specimens originated in the United States, Italy and Spain. In each case, the material was cDNA or gDNA derived from T cells, B-cell-depleted T cells, or PBMCs.

As processed by the authors: Reference gene primer amplification in the assay estimated nucleated cell counts. This table comes from immunoSEQ multiplex PCR, and its TCRdb copy is limited to in-frame clones, with some not included. V, J and clone size are those of that table, while D and trimming were read from the DNA. Of about 81,000 clones listed, around nine tenths are singletons. CDR3 length equals 13 residues. Germline-derived CDR1 and CDR2 are SGHTA and FQGNSA. V shed 4 bases and J shed 3 bases, with 9 bases lying between them. The chain is built from TRBV7-2 and TRBJ1-2, with D hard to call. Source material: peripheral blood. This receptor was taken from a man between 65 and 85 years old with active or convalescent COVID-19. For the CDR3, the DNA is TGTGCCAGCAGCTCCTCCGGTTACTATGGCTACACCTTC. Amino acid sequence: CASSSSGYYGYTF. The variable domain in full, completed from reference TRBV7-2 and TRBJ1-2, reads GAGVSQSPSNKVTEKGKDVELRCDPISGHTALYWYRQSLGQGLEFLIYFQGNSAPDKSGLPSDRFSAERTGGSVSTLTIQRTQQEDSAVYLCASSSSGYYGYTFGSGTRLTVV.